Below are 28 T cell receptor beta chains sequenced from a single sample in a study of cytotoxic CD8 clonotypes in ibrutinib-treated CLL. Using immunoSEQ multiplex PCR, the repertoire was profiled, and TCRdb retains in-frame clones only, with some absent. The data show fewer than 20,000 clones, with about 64% seen just once and more than 25% held by the top ten. The sample in question was PBMCs, obtained after 12 months of ibrutinib treatment. The receptor source for this set is a human donor with chronic lymphocytic leukemia.

V usage is TRBV2 and J usage is TRBJ2-7; D remains ambiguous. There are 12 residues in the CDR3. With 2 bases removed from V and 7 bases from J, the gap between germline ends came to 9 bases. Germline lookup yields CDR1 SNHLY and CDR2 FYNNEI. CDR3 coding DNA: TGTGCCAGCAGTGAAATTGATAGGGAGCAGTACTTC. As protein: CASSEIDREQYF.

The CDR3 here is CATSSTNEKLFF. The DNA for the CDR3 is TGTGCCACTTCCTCAACTAATGAAAAACTGTTTTTT. This chain joins TRBV28 and TRBJ1-4; no firm D call. The V gene's germline CDR1 is MDHEN and CDR2 SYDVKM. The ends were cut back, 10 bases at V and 0 bases at J, with 6 bases in the middle. The CDR3 covers 12 residues.

V and J are TRBV28 and TRBJ1-5; D gene unclear. The CDR3 length is 13 residues. V lost 6 bases and J 2 bases, leaving 8 bases between the germline ends. Per germline, CDR1 MDHEN and CDR2 SYDVKM. Here the CDR3 reads CASRPPGNQPQHF. As DNA, the CDR3 is TGTGCCAGCAGACCTCCAGGCAATCAGCCCCAGCATTTT. The full variable domain, its missing parts supplied by reference TRBV28 and TRBJ1-5, is DVKVTQSSRYLVKRTGEKVFLECVQDMDHENMFWYRQDPGLGLRLIYFSYDVKMKEKGDIPEGYSVSREKKERFSLILESASTNQTSMYLCASRPPGNQPQHFGDGTRLSIL.

This clone was detected a few times. The chain couples TRBV2 to TRBJ2-5; perhaps TRBD1 as D (5 bases). Per the germline V gene, CDR1 is SNHLY and CDR2 is FYNNEI. This CDR3 has 17 amino acids. V dropped 6 bases and J dropped 0 bases, with 20 bases sitting between them. The DNA of the CDR3 is TGTGCCAGCAGAGGTGGGCAGAGAGGACAACACCAAGAGACCCAGTACTTC. Its protein product is CASRGGQRGQHQETQYF.

This rearrangement joins TRBV5-4 to TRBJ1-1; perhaps TRBD1 as D (6 bases). Trimming took 3 bases from V and 0 from J, leaving 12 bases between them. The CDR3 is 15 amino acids. Germline CDR1 and CDR2: SGHNT and YYREEE (reference sequence). CDR3 in amino acids: CASSSTGTLNTEAFF. DNA of the CDR3: TGTGCCAGCAGCTCCACCGGGACACTGAACACTGAAGCTTTCTTT.

The chain couples TRBV4-1 to TRBJ2-7; D tentatively reads TRBD1 or TRBD2 (5 bases each). With 3 bases removed from V and 3 bases from J, the gap between germline ends came to 18 bases. Germline CDR1 MGHRA, CDR2 YSYEKL. CDR3 length: 16 amino acids. CDR3 loop: CASSQARDGDVYEQYF. CDR3 DNA: TGCGCCAGCAGCCAGGCTCGGGACGGTGATGTCTACGAGCAGTACTTC.

This clone was seen a few times. CDR3 region: CAWSTDSFSGANVLTF. The DNA of the CDR3 is TGTGCCTGGAGTACGGACAGTTTCTCTGGGGCCAACGTCCTGACTTTC. The rearrangement uses TRBV30 and TRBJ2-6; possible D gene TRBD1, 6 bases. Germline CDR1 reads GTSNPN; CDR2 reads SVGIG (reference sequence). The ends were cut back, 2 bases at V and 0 bases at J, with 11 bases in the middle. This CDR3 is built from 16 residues.

This chain uses TRBV30 with TRBJ2-5, with 7 bases aligning to TRBD2. Per the germline V gene, CDR1 is GTSNPN and CDR2 is SVGIG (reference sequence). The CDR3 has 13 amino acids. V shed 7 bases and J 4 bases; nucleotides not matched to a gene: 9. The CDR3 DNA reads as TGTGCCTACACGACTAGCCTCCCAGAGACCCAGTACTTC. It translates to CAYTTSLPETQYF.

This clone was observed a few times. This chain joins TRBV2 and TRBJ2-7; D possibly corresponds to TRBD2 (6 bases). The CDR3 covers 13 residues. Germline V gene sequence: CDR1 SNHLY, CDR2 FYNNEI. CDR3 amino acids: CAEIAASSYEQYF. In nucleotides, the CDR3 is TGTGCAGAAATAGCGGCAAGCTCCTACGAGCAGTACTTC. Full variable domain (rest looked up from reference TRBV2 and TRBJ2-7): EPEVTQTPSHQVTQMGQEVILRCVPISNHLYFYWYRQILGQKVEFLVSFYNNEISEKSEIFDDQFSVERPDGSNFTLKIRSTKLEDSAMYFCAEIAASSYEQYFGPGTRLTVT.

This clone has just one count. CDR3 nucleotides: TGTGCCAGCAGTCTAGCGGGAGGCCCCTACGAGCAGTACTTC. This gives the protein CASSLAGGPYEQYF. The chain employs TRBV28 and TRBJ2-7, with TRBD2 matching 11 bases. J was trimmed by 2 bases and V by 5 bases; bases with no gene match: 2. CDR1 is MDHEN, CDR2 SYDVKM, per germline. CDR3 length: 14 amino acids.

The chain links TRBV6-5 to TRBJ1-4; D is perhaps TRBD1 (6 bases). The CDR3 loop spans 14 amino acids. Trimming stripped 4 bases from V and 2 bases from J, with 8 bases between. Per the germline V gene, CDR1 is MNHEY and CDR2 is SVGAGI. DNA for the CDR3: TGTGCCAGCAGTTTTCAGGGGACTAATGAAAAACTGTTTTTT. As protein: CASSFQGTNEKLFF.

This clone was detected only a few times. The DNA for the CDR3 is TGTGCCAGCAGCCCCCCGACTGGGCCGAACACCGGGGAGCTGTTTTTT. The encoded protein is CASSPPTGPNTGELFF. V and J are TRBV9 and TRBJ2-2, with D unclear. From germline, CDR1 is SGDLS and CDR2 YYNGEE. The CDR3 has 16 amino acids. V lost 4 bases, J lost 0 bases, and 13 bases lay in between.

The CDR3 loop is CASSQIAGVRADTQYF. CDR3 in DNA: TGTGCCAGCAGCCAGATAGCGGGAGTTAGGGCAGATACGCAGTATTTT. This chain uses TRBV4-2 with TRBJ2-3; 9 bases are a match to TRBD2. J was trimmed by 4 bases and V by 3 bases; bases with no gene match: 8. The germline gives CDR1 LGHNA, CDR2 YNFKEQ. There are 16 residues in the CDR3.

This chain connects TRBV5-1 to TRBJ2-5; D perhaps matches TRBD1 (6 bases). The CDR3 is made up of 15 amino acids. The V gene's germline CDR1 is SGHRS and CDR2 YFSETQ. Trimming took off 4 bases at V and 0 bases at J, with 13 bases between the two ends. The CDR3 DNA is TGCGCCAGCAGCGACTCCGGGACAAACCAAGAGACCCAGTACTTC. Residues: CASSDSGTNQETQYF.

The V call is TRBV10-2, the J call TRBJ1-1; D uncertain. Trimming took off 4 bases at V and 6 bases at J, with 9 bases between the two ends. This CDR3 contains 12 residues. Germline V CDR1 and CDR2: WSHSY, SAAADI. CDR3 sequence: CASSGWESEAFF. Written as DNA, the CDR3 is TGCGCCAGCAGTGGATGGGAGTCTGAAGCTTTCTTT.

The chain uses TRBV19 and TRBJ2-3; D is unresolved. Per germline, CDR1 LNHDA and CDR2 SQIVND (reference sequence). V lost 3 bases and J 0 bases, leaving 7 bases between the germline ends. The CDR3 extends over 14 amino acids. CDR3 sequence reads: CASSIRLSTDTQYF. CDR3 sequence (DNA): TGTGCCAGTAGTATCCGACTTAGCACAGATACGCAGTATTTT.

The rearrangement uses TRBV5-8 and TRBJ2-5, with D perhaps given as TRBD1 or TRBD2 (5 bases each). The CDR3 is 13 amino acids. V was clipped by 0 bases and J by 7 bases, with 10 bases between them. The V gene's germline CDR1 is SGHTS and CDR2 YDEGEE. For the CDR3, the DNA is TGTGCCAGCAGCTTGGCAGGGAGTGGGACCCAGTACTTC. It encodes CASSLAGSGTQYF. Based on the CDR3 plus reference TRBV5-8 and TRBJ2-5, the full variable domain is EAGVTQSPTHLIKTRGQQATLRCSPISGHTSVYWYQQALGLGLQFLLWYDEGEERNRGNFPPRFSGRQFPNYSSELNVNALELEDSALYLCASSLAGSGTQYFGPGTRLLVL.

This chain joins TRBV28 and TRBJ1-2; TRBD1 matches at 8 bases. The CDR3 is 14 residues long. Germline V gene lookup returns CDR1 MDHEN and CDR2 SYDVKM. J gave up 4 bases and V 5 bases, and 6 bases lay outside the gene matches. As DNA, the CDR3 is TGTGCCAGCAGTGGCAGGGGGCGCAGCTATGGCTACACCTTC. This translates into CASSGRGRSYGYTF.

The chain has TRBV9 and TRBJ1-1, with no clear D. Germline V gives CDR1 SGDLS, CDR2 YYNGEE. The CDR3 is made up of 13 amino acids. The V end lost 3 bases, the J end lost 1 base, and 7 bases lay between the germline ends. CDR3 loop: CASSAVQNTEAFF. CDR3 nucleotides: TGTGCCAGCAGCGCAGTACAGAACACTGAAGCTTTCTTT.

V gene TRBV25-1 combines with J gene TRBJ2-5, with 7 bases identical to TRBD1. J lost 4 bases, V lost 3 bases, and 8 bases had no gene match. Germline-derived CDR1 and CDR2 are MGHDK and SYGVNS. CDR3 length equals 15 residues. Written as DNA, the CDR3 is TGTGCCAGCAGTGATTTTACAGGGGCGGGAGAGACCCAGTACTTC. Protein sequence: CASSDFTGAGETQYF.

This chain uses TRBV9 with TRBJ2-5, with 15 bases that match TRBD2. Germline assignment: CDR1 SGDLS and CDR2 YYNGEE. CDR3 size: 21 residues. The ends lost 4 bases at V and 1 base at J; junction bases unmatched: 17. CDR3 residues: CASSPRAFSGLAGGFQETQYF. CDR3 nucleotides: TGTGCCAGCAGCCCCCGTGCTTTTTCAGGACTAGCGGGAGGGTTCCAAGAGACCCAGTACTTC.

V usage is TRBV6-6 and J usage is TRBJ2-5; D gene uncertain. This CDR3 is built from 13 residues. Trimming took off 1 base at V and 2 bases at J, with 5 bases between the two ends. Germline-derived CDR1 and CDR2 are MNHNY and SVGAGI (reference sequence). The CDR3 nucleotides are TGTGCCAGCAGTTACTTAGGACAAGAGACCCAGTACTTC. This codes for CASSYLGQETQYF.

This chain connects TRBV6-1 to TRBJ1-5, with D possibly matching TRBD1 (6 bases). Germline assignment: CDR1 MNHNS and CDR2 SASEGT. CDR3 length: 14 amino acids. With 9 bases removed from V and 7 bases from J, the gap between germline ends came to 19 bases. The CDR3 loop is CASIQAGAGQPQHF. CDR3 DNA: TGTGCCAGTATCCAAGCGGGGGCCGGGCAGCCCCAGCATTTT.

The gene calls are TRBV7-9 and TRBJ2-3; TRBD2 matches at 11 bases. The CDR3 runs to 15 residues. Per germline, CDR1 SEHNR and CDR2 FQNEAQ (reference sequence). The V segment lost 4 bases and the J segment 3 bases; nucleotides outside the gene matches: 3. The CDR3, as DNA: TGTGCCAGCAGCTCCGGGACTAGCGGAACAGATACGCAGTATTTT. Its protein product is CASSSGTSGTDTQYF.

The chain employs TRBV7-8 and TRBJ1-2, with a possible D match to TRBD1 (5 bases). Germline values: CDR1 SGHVS, CDR2 FQNEAQ. This CDR3 has 15 amino acids. V lost 5 bases to trimming and J lost 4 bases, with 17 bases between them. The CDR3 DNA sequence: TGTGCCAGCAGCCCACTCGGTGGGGGTCGCTATGGCTACACCTTC. Its protein product is CASSPLGGGRYGYTF.

This sequence joins TRBV2 and TRBJ2-3; 9 bases agree with TRBD2. Losses at the gene ends were 4 bases for V and 6 bases for J; bases not matched to a gene: 5. There are 14 residues in the CDR3. Germline CDR1 is SNHLY and CDR2 is FYNNEI. CDR3: CASSGAGLADTQYF. CDR3 in DNA: TGTGCCAGCAGTGGGGCGGGACTAGCCGATACGCAGTATTTT.

The chain joins TRBV5-8 to TRBJ1-4; tentatively, D is TRBD1 (5 bases). Germline V gives CDR1 SGHTS, CDR2 YDEGEE. CDR3 length equals 15 residues. Between the trimmed V and J ends, which lost 4 bases and 7 bases, there was a span of 17 bases. The CDR3 protein is CASSPLGGDGEKLFF. The DNA of the CDR3 is TGTGCCAGCAGCCCCCTGGGGGGGGATGGTGAAAAACTGTTTTTT.

V is TRBV27 and J is TRBJ1-4, with 7 bases fitting TRBD1. There are 15 residues in the CDR3. J gave up 5 bases and V 5 bases, and 8 bases lay outside the gene matches. Per germline, CDR1 MNHEY and CDR2 SMNVEV (reference sequence). The CDR3 DNA reads TGTGCCAGCAGTCCAGGGGACAGTCCGAATGAAAAACTGTTTTTT. Protein product: CASSPGDSPNEKLFF.